This is a list of T cell receptor beta chains from one sample in a study of OX40 agonist ivuxolimab in advanced cancers. The method was immunoSEQ multiplex PCR; TCRdb's version includes in-frame clones alone and lacks a portion of them. The repertoire holds around 62,000 clones, with roughly nine tenths as singletons. Source: CD4+ or CD8+ T cells sorted from blood, taken in a trial of the OX40 agonist ivuxolimab. All receptors derive from an adult with an advanced solid tumor such as melanoma, head and neck, liver or kidney cancer. Each CDR3 is given with its conserved first and last residue. A D gene is named only where the DNA matches it firmly. Rows may omit the clone size; those that give it use once, few, many or a size class.

d_call	clone_size	v_call	j_call	cdr3_nt	cdr3_aa
-	-	TRBV4-2	TRBJ2-3	TGTGCCAGCAGCCAAGATCCTACTCGTACAGATACGCAGTATTTT	CASSQDPTRTDTQYF
-	-	TRBV7-9	TRBJ2-3	TGTGCCAGCAGCTTTAGACCCGCTGATACGCAGTATTTT	CASSFRPADTQYF
-	-	TRBV20-1	TRBJ2-1	TGCAGTGCTGGGATCGGTGAGCAGTTCTTC	CSAGIGEQFF
-	-	TRBV19	TRBJ2-4	TGTGCCAGTAGTATCAGCTCCGGCTGGAACATTCAGTACTTC	CASSISSGWNIQYF
-	medium-sized	TRBV2	TRBJ1-2	TGTGCCAGCAGTGAAGCATCAGGCCCCTATGGCTACACCTTC	CASSEASGPYGYTF
-	-	TRBV5-4	TRBJ1-1	TGTGCCAGCAGCTTGACACAGGACACTGAAGCTTTCTTT	CASSLTQDTEAFF
-	-	TRBV9	TRBJ2-3	TGTGCCAGCAGCGTAAGCCCTACTCAGCCAGATACGCAGTATTTT	CASSVSPTQPDTQYF
TRBD2	-	TRBV6-6	TRBJ2-4	TGTGCCGGGCGCTGGGGGGGGGAAAACATTCAGTACTTC	CAGRWGGENIQYF
TRBD1	-	TRBV7-3	TRBJ2-2	TGTGCCAGCAGCCCGAGGGACAGTGGGGAGCTGTTTTTT	CASSPRDSGELFF
-	once	TRBV5-8	TRBJ2-2	TGTGCCAGCAGCTTGGCTAGCGCTAGTCACACCGGGGAGCTGTTTTTT	CASSLASASHTGELFF
TRBD2	-	TRBV9	TRBJ2-1	TGTGCCAGCAGCCCACGACTAGCGGGAAGCAATGAGCAGTTCTTC	CASSPRLAGSNEQFF
-	once	TRBV27	TRBJ2-3	TGTGCCAGCAGTTTATATACGAGAGATACGCAGTATTTT	CASSLYTRDTQYF
-	few	TRBV5-1	TRBJ1-4	TGCGCCAGTAAGGGGGACGAAAATGAAAAACTGTTTTTT	CASKGDENEKLFF
-	once	TRBV5-6	TRBJ2-1	TGTGCCAGCAGCTTCGGGACTTATTCCTACAATGAGCAGTTCTTC	CASSFGTYSYNEQFF
-	-	TRBV7-2	TRBJ2-7	TGTGCCAGCAGCTTAGAGGAGGAGTCCTACGAGCAGTACTTC	CASSLEEESYEQYF
TRBD2	-	TRBV27	TRBJ2-7	TGTGCCAGCAGTTCCACTAGCGGGGACACCTACGAGCAGTACTTC	CASSSTSGDTYEQYF
TRBD2	-	TRBV27	TRBJ2-7	TGTGCCAGCAGTCCAGGGACTAGCGGGAGATATAAGTACGAGCAGTACTTC	CASSPGTSGRYKYEQYF
TRBD2	-	TRBV9	TRBJ2-1	TGTGCCAGCAGCGTAATCCACCAGGCGGGAGTAGATTACAATGAGCAGTTCTTC	CASSVIHQAGVDYNEQFF
-	-	TRBV7-2	TRBJ2-1	TGTGCCAGCAATCCAGGGGCATACAATGAGCAGTTCTTC	CASNPGAYNEQFF
-	-	TRBV14	TRBJ1-3	TGTGCCAGCAGCCTTTCTCCGCCTGGAAACACCATATATTTT	CASSLSPPGNTIYF
-	few	TRBV4-3	TRBJ2-2	TGCGCCAGCAGCCAAGATGCCCAACCTGGGGGTCGGGAGCTGTTTTTT	CASSQDAQPGGRELFF
-	-	TRBV5-4	TRBJ2-7	TGTGCCAGCAGCCCACAGGGATCCTACGAGCAGTACTTC	CASSPQGSYEQYF
-	-	TRBV6-6	TRBJ2-7	TGTGCCAGCCTCAGGGGGGGCTCTTCCTACGAGCAGTACTTC	CASLRGGSSYEQYF
-	-	TRBV28	TRBJ2-7	TGTGCCAGCAGTTTCCGGGCCTACGAGCAGTACTTC	CASSFRAYEQYF
-	-	TRBV6-5	TRBJ1-2	TGTGCCAGCACATCCGAACCCACAGGGAAGGGCACCTTC	CASTSEPTGKGTF
-	-	TRBV2	TRBJ1-1	TGTGCCAGCAGGGGACTGGGGGGAAACACTGAAGCTTTCTTT	CASRGLGGNTEAFF
-	few	TRBV5-1	TRBJ2-1	TGCGCCAGCAGCTTTACGGTTGGGTCCTACAATGAGCAGTTCTTC	CASSFTVGSYNEQFF
-	-	TRBV7-8	TRBJ1-2	TGTGCCAGCAGCGTCCAGGTTCAGGGAAGTGGCTACACCTTC	CASSVQVQGSGYTF
-	-	TRBV19	TRBJ2-1	TGTGCCAGTAGTATTCATGGGGGGACTGCCTACAATGAGCAGTTCTTC	CASSIHGGTAYNEQFF
-	-	TRBV9	TRBJ2-5	TGTGCCAGCAGCGTAGCAGGAACCCAAGAGACCCAGTACTTC	CASSVAGTQETQYF
TRBD1	once	TRBV5-8	TRBJ2-5	TGTGCCAGCAGCTTGGGGGCCCGGACAGGAGAGACCCAGTACTTC	CASSLGARTGETQYF
-	-	TRBV7-2	TRBJ2-3	TGTGCCAGCAGCTTAGAAGCGGGTACGCAGTATTTT	CASSLEAGTQYF
-	-	TRBV7-2	TRBJ2-2	TGTGCCAGCAGCTTAGCTAGGTGGGAGTCTCCTAGCGGGGAGCTGTTTTTT	CASSLARWESPSGELFF
TRBD1	-	TRBV6-4	TRBJ1-5	TGTGCCAGCAGCCGGGACAGCGAGGATCAGCCCCAGCATTTT	CASSRDSEDQPQHF
-	-	TRBV27	TRBJ2-3	TGTGCCAGCAGTTTAAGTAAGTGGGAGCGGCGCACAGATACGCAGTATTTT	CASSLSKWERRTDTQYF
-	once	TRBV6-5	TRBJ1-1	TGTGCCAGCAGGCCCGACAGGATTTCGAACACTGAAGCTTTCTTT	CASRPDRISNTEAFF